These T cell receptor beta chains were read from a single sample in a study of fetal regulatory T cell absence and autoimmunity. Assay used: immunoSEQ multiplex PCR; TCRdb lists only in-frame clones, some missing. The sample consists of about 95,000 clones, 60% to 80% of them appearing once. Sequencing used pancreas tissue. These receptors originate from a male donor with IPEX syndrome. CDR3s include the opening cysteine and the closing phenylalanine or tryptophan. A D gene is named only where the DNA matches it firmly. Not every row has a clone size; where given, it reads once, few, many or a size class.

CDR3 DNA: TGCAGCGTTGCCCTAGGGACAGGGTTACCCTCCTACAATGAGCAGTTCTTC
CDR3 protein: CSVALGTGLPSYNEQFF
J gene: TRBJ2-1
D gene: TRBD1
V gene: TRBV29-1
clone size: .

CDR3 DNA: TGTGCCAGCAGTGGCGCAGGGGATTTCTATGGCTACACCTTC
CDR3 protein: CASSGAGDFYGYTF
J gene: TRBJ1-2
D gene: .
V gene: TRBV6-6
clone size: .

CDR3 DNA: TGTGCCACCAGCAGAGATATCCTACCCCTTCAAGAGACCCAGTACTTC
CDR3 protein: CATSRDILPLQETQYF
J gene: TRBJ2-5
D gene: .
V gene: TRBV15
clone size: .

CDR3 DNA: TGTGCCAGCAGTACAAACAGGGGACCTGGCTACACCTTC
CDR3 protein: CASSTNRGPGYTF
J gene: TRBJ1-2
D gene: TRBD1
V gene: TRBV25-1
clone size: few

CDR3 DNA: TGTGCCATCAGTGAGTGGACAGGGTACGAGCAGTACTTC
CDR3 protein: CAISEWTGYEQYF
J gene: TRBJ2-7
D gene: TRBD1
V gene: TRBV10-3
clone size: .

CDR3 DNA: TGTGCCACCAGCAGAGGTTGGGGGCGGAACTACGAGCAGTACTTC
CDR3 protein: CATSRGWGRNYEQYF
J gene: TRBJ2-7
D gene: .
V gene: TRBV15
clone size: .

CDR3 DNA: TGTGCCAGCCTGCGGACAGGGAAAGGAGAGACCCAGTACTTC
CDR3 protein: CASLRTGKGETQYF
J gene: TRBJ2-5
D gene: TRBD1
V gene: TRBV5-6
clone size: .

CDR3 DNA: TGTGCCAGCAGTGAACCCGACCGGGACAGGGATTCACCCCTCCACTTT
CDR3 protein: CASSEPDRDRDSPLHF
J gene: TRBJ1-6
D gene: TRBD1
V gene: TRBV25-1
clone size: .

CDR3 DNA: TGTGCCAGCAGCCCACGGACGGGCACTGAAGCTTTCTTT
CDR3 protein: CASSPRTGTEAFF
J gene: TRBJ1-1
D gene: .
V gene: TRBV7-6
clone size: .

CDR3 DNA: TGTGCCAGCAGCGTAGGCAGCACAGATACGCAGTATTTT
CDR3 protein: CASSVGSTDTQYF
J gene: TRBJ2-3
D gene: .
V gene: TRBV9
clone size: .

CDR3 DNA: TGCAGCGTTGAAGAAGGCCAGGGCCCCTACGAGCAGTACTTC
CDR3 protein: CSVEEGQGPYEQYF
J gene: TRBJ2-7
D gene: .
V gene: TRBV29-1
clone size: .

CDR3 DNA: TGTGCCAGCAGCTTGGGTCGGGGCAGGGCGGTCGAGCAGTACTTC
CDR3 protein: CASSLGRGRAVEQYF
J gene: TRBJ2-7
D gene: .
V gene: TRBV5-4
clone size: .

CDR3 DNA: TGTGCCAGCAGTTATATTCCCGGGGAGCTGTTTTTT
CDR3 protein: CASSYIPGELFF
J gene: TRBJ2-2
D gene: .
V gene: TRBV6-5
clone size: .

CDR3 DNA: TGTGCCAGCAGCTTAGTAGTAGCCCCTAAACGAGAGACCCAGTACTTC
CDR3 protein: CASSLVVAPKRETQYF
J gene: TRBJ2-5
D gene: .
V gene: TRBV7-2
clone size: .

CDR3 DNA: TGTGCCTGGAGTGTGAGACAGGGGGTTGGCTACACCTTC
CDR3 protein: CAWSVRQGVGYTF
J gene: TRBJ1-2
D gene: TRBD1
V gene: TRBV30
clone size: .

CDR3 DNA: TGTGCCAGTAGTACATATATGGATACGCAGTATTTT
CDR3 protein: CASSTYMDTQYF
J gene: TRBJ2-3
D gene: .
V gene: TRBV19
clone size: .

CDR3 DNA: TGTGCCAGCAGTTACCTAGACAGATCCGGAAACACCATATATTTT
CDR3 protein: CASSYLDRSGNTIYF
J gene: TRBJ1-3
D gene: .
V gene: TRBV6-6
clone size: .

CDR3 DNA: TGCGCCAGCAGCCAAGGGGACGGGGTAACCTCCTTC
CDR3 protein: CASSQGDGVTSF
J gene: TRBJ2-7
D gene: .
V gene: TRBV4-1
clone size: .

CDR3 DNA: TGTGCCAGCAGCTTGGAAAAGGGGCATCAGCCCCAGCATTTT
CDR3 protein: CASSLEKGHQPQHF
J gene: TRBJ1-5
D gene: .
V gene: TRBV5-4
clone size: .

CDR3 DNA: TGTGCCAGCAGAGTTCTAGCGGGGGCTCCCGAGCAGTACTTC
CDR3 protein: CASRVLAGAPEQYF
J gene: TRBJ2-7
D gene: TRBD2
V gene: TRBV2
clone size: .

CDR3 DNA: TGCAGCGTTGAAGATCCCGGACCTAACGAGCAGTACTTC
CDR3 protein: CSVEDPGPNEQYF
J gene: TRBJ2-7
D gene: .
V gene: TRBV29-1
clone size: .

CDR3 DNA: TGTGCCAGCAGCTTGGCACGGGGTGGGCTCTACGAGCAGTACTTC
CDR3 protein: CASSLARGGLYEQYF
J gene: TRBJ2-7
D gene: .
V gene: TRBV5-5
clone size: .

CDR3 DNA: TGCGCCAGCAGCTCCAGGGGGCGCGAAAACATTCAGTACTTC
CDR3 protein: CASSSRGRENIQYF
J gene: TRBJ2-4
D gene: TRBD1
V gene: TRBV4-1
clone size: once

CDR3 DNA: TGTGCCAGCAGTCCGGCGACAGGGCTCTATGGCTACACCTTC
CDR3 protein: CASSPATGLYGYTF
J gene: TRBJ1-2
D gene: TRBD1
V gene: TRBV27
clone size: .

CDR3 DNA: TGTGCCAGCTGGGGAACAGGGGACAGCAATCAGCCCCAGCATTTT
CDR3 protein: CASWGTGDSNQPQHF
J gene: TRBJ1-5
D gene: TRBD1
V gene: TRBV18
clone size: .

CDR3 DNA: TGCGCCAGCAGCAGGGGACTAGCGGATAGCTCCTACGAGCAGTACTTC
CDR3 protein: CASSRGLADSSYEQYF
J gene: TRBJ2-7
D gene: TRBD2
V gene: TRBV5-1
clone size: .

CDR3 DNA: TGTGCTAGCAGCTTAGGACAGGGGCCCTCCTACGAGCAGTACTTC
CDR3 protein: CASSLGQGPSYEQYF
J gene: TRBJ2-7
D gene: TRBD1
V gene: TRBV7-7
clone size: once

CDR3 DNA: TGTGCCAGCAGCGTAGGGGAGGGGGCGAATCAGCCCCAGCATTTT
CDR3 protein: CASSVGEGANQPQHF
J gene: TRBJ1-5
D gene: TRBD1
V gene: TRBV9
clone size: .

CDR3 DNA: TGTGCCAGCAATCTAGCGGGGAGGAATGAGCAGTTCTTC
CDR3 protein: CASNLAGRNEQFF
J gene: TRBJ2-1
D gene: TRBD2
V gene: TRBV6-1
clone size: .

CDR3 DNA: TGTGCCAGCTCCGGACAGGCAAGATATTTT
CDR3 protein: CASSGQARYF
J gene: TRBJ2-3
D gene: TRBD1
V gene: TRBV11-2
clone size: .

CDR3 DNA: TGTGCCAGCAGCGGAGACATTGGTGGCTACACCTTC
CDR3 protein: CASSGDIGGYTF
J gene: TRBJ1-2
D gene: .
V gene: TRBV9
clone size: .

CDR3 DNA: TGTGCCAGAAGCTTGGATACCCGTACGCAGTATTTT
CDR3 protein: CARSLDTRTQYF
J gene: TRBJ2-3
D gene: .
V gene: TRBV5-3
clone size: .

CDR3 DNA: TGCGCCAGCAGCCAAGAAGGCAGGGGGATCGGCTACACCTTC
CDR3 protein: CASSQEGRGIGYTF
J gene: TRBJ1-2
D gene: TRBD1
V gene: TRBV4-1
clone size: .

CDR3 DNA: TGCGCCAGCAGCCGCGGGGGGGCTGGAGATACGCAGTATTTT
CDR3 protein: CASSRGGAGDTQYF
J gene: TRBJ2-3
D gene: TRBD2
V gene: TRBV4-3
clone size: .

CDR3 DNA: TGTGCCAGCAGCTTAGACAACAATCAGCCCCAGCATTTT
CDR3 protein: CASSLDNNQPQHF
J gene: TRBJ1-5
D gene: .
V gene: TRBV11-2
clone size: .

CDR3 DNA: TGTGCCACCGAAGGCTCCTACGAGCAGTACTTC
CDR3 protein: CATEGSYEQYF
J gene: TRBJ2-7
D gene: .
V gene: TRBV10-3
clone size: few

CDR3 DNA: TGTGCCAGCAGCCAAGATGAATACGATTTAGGCAGGGGGCGGACAGATACGCAGTATTTT
CDR3 protein: CASSQDEYDLGRGRTDTQYF
J gene: TRBJ2-3
D gene: TRBD1
V gene: TRBV4-2
clone size: .

CDR3 DNA: TGTGCCAGCAGTTACCAGGGACAGAACTATGGCTACACCTTC
CDR3 protein: CASSYQGQNYGYTF
J gene: TRBJ1-2
D gene: TRBD1
V gene: TRBV6-6
clone size: .

CDR3 DNA: TGTGCTAGCAGCAGGACTAGGGGGGACATTCAGTACTTC
CDR3 protein: CASSRTRGDIQYF
J gene: TRBJ2-4
D gene: .
V gene: TRBV7-7
clone size: .

CDR3 DNA: TGTGCCACTACTACAGCGGACACTGAAGCTTTCTTT
CDR3 protein: CATTTADTEAFF
J gene: TRBJ1-1
D gene: .
V gene: TRBV15
clone size: .